A selection of T cell receptor beta chains follows, all from one sample in a study of control samples from healthy donors and cancer patients. Data came from immunoSEQ multiplex PCR; TCRdb stores just in-frame clones and leaves some out. The sample has around 130,000 clones; roughly 90% are singletons. Sequencing was carried out using PBMCs. The receptors come from a man over 45 with head and neck cancer. Both conserved end residues are part of each CDR3.

v_call: TRBV29-1
j_call: TRBJ2-1
cdr3_aa: CSTSGRTSGEQFF

v_call: TRBV6-5
j_call: TRBJ1-5
cdr3_aa: CASSPDGGGNQPQHF

v_call: TRBV28
j_call: TRBJ2-1
cdr3_aa: CASSLAGEQFF

v_call: TRBV15
j_call: TRBJ1-5
cdr3_aa: CATSRERVSIKDQPQHF

v_call: TRBV30
j_call: TRBJ1-3
cdr3_aa: CAWGPSGNTIYF

v_call: TRBV11-2
j_call: TRBJ1-1
cdr3_aa: CASSLYETEAFF

v_call: TRBV4-1
j_call: TRBJ2-2
cdr3_aa: CASSQDKARSGRNTGELFF

v_call: TRBV25-1
j_call: TRBJ2-6
cdr3_aa: CASRASGANVLTF

v_call: TRBV13
j_call: TRBJ2-3
cdr3_aa: CASSLGRGFIDTQYF

v_call: TRBV9
j_call: TRBJ2-5
cdr3_aa: CASSSRTGNGQTQYF

v_call: TRBV28
j_call: TRBJ2-7
cdr3_aa: CASSLSGASSRLEQYF

v_call: TRBV10-1
j_call: TRBJ2-3
cdr3_aa: CASSEALAGPTDTQYF

v_call: TRBV19
j_call: TRBJ2-5
cdr3_aa: CASSRTEQETQYF

v_call: TRBV5-1
j_call: TRBJ1-1
cdr3_aa: CASSPWGGDTEAFF

v_call: TRBV6-5
j_call: TRBJ2-3
cdr3_aa: CASSYGGQVTDTQYF

v_call: TRBV27
j_call: TRBJ1-6
cdr3_aa: CASRPGQEYSYNSPLHF

v_call: TRBV24-1
j_call: TRBJ2-2
cdr3_aa: CATSRTGRTGELFF

v_call: TRBV7-2
j_call: TRBJ1-1
cdr3_aa: CASSYRGTQQAFF

v_call: TRBV9
j_call: TRBJ1-5
cdr3_aa: CASSVDWGRGQPQHF

v_call: TRBV18
j_call: TRBJ1-5
cdr3_aa: CASSPGTGGNQPQHF

v_call: TRBV27
j_call: TRBJ1-3
cdr3_aa: CASSRGGSSGNTIYF

v_call: TRBV28
j_call: TRBJ2-1
cdr3_aa: CASMGDRDRNEQFF

v_call: TRBV20-1
j_call: TRBJ2-7
cdr3_aa: CSALSYEQYF

v_call: TRBV18
j_call: TRBJ2-7
cdr3_aa: CASSPPGQQDDEQYF

v_call: TRBV28
j_call: TRBJ1-5
cdr3_aa: CASIGDLGNQPQHF

v_call: TRBV2
j_call: TRBJ2-2
cdr3_aa: CASSDGEAGELFF

v_call: TRBV6-6
j_call: TRBJ2-7
cdr3_aa: CATTDFSYEQYF

v_call: TRBV10-2
j_call: TRBJ1-1
cdr3_aa: CASSLTASMNTEAFF

v_call: TRBV5-4
j_call: TRBJ1-3
cdr3_aa: CASSLLGQGALAGNTIYF

v_call: TRBV19
j_call: TRBJ1-4
cdr3_aa: CASSISGATNEKLFF

v_call: TRBV11-2
j_call: TRBJ2-2
cdr3_aa: CASSLDPLAGGTGELFF

v_call: TRBV7-9
j_call: TRBJ1-1
cdr3_aa: CASSPGGNTEAFF

v_call: TRBV7-9
j_call: TRBJ2-7
cdr3_aa: CASSFDRGPSEQYF

v_call: TRBV5-5
j_call: TRBJ1-1
cdr3_aa: CASSPQGRRMNTEAFF

v_call: TRBV7-8
j_call: TRBJ1-5
cdr3_aa: CASSLGGFPNQPQHF

v_call: TRBV7-9
j_call: TRBJ1-1
cdr3_aa: CASLRGVLNTEAFF

v_call: TRBV6-1
j_call: TRBJ1-5
cdr3_aa: CASSEGQGSFGQPQHF

v_call: TRBV11-2
j_call: TRBJ1-1
cdr3_aa: CASSLVGGTGRLNTEAFF

v_call: TRBV2
j_call: TRBJ1-1
cdr3_aa: CASSAQPNTEAFF

v_call: TRBV27
j_call: TRBJ2-5
cdr3_aa: CASRDSGETQYF

v_call: TRBV29-1
j_call: TRBJ1-2
cdr3_aa: CSVEDLENYGYTF